A selection of T cell receptor beta chains follows, all from one sample in a study of blood T cell repertoires in COVID-19. The data were produced by immunoSEQ multiplex PCR, yet TCRdb's version contains in-frame clones alone and is incomplete. The sample has around 110,000 clones, about 82% seen once. Specimen: peripheral blood. The receptors derive from a man aged 55 to 70 with active or convalescent COVID-19. Each CDR3 is given with its conserved first and last residue. The order of the fields is D gene, V gene, CDR3 length, clone size, J gene, CDR3 DNA, CDR3 protein. D genes are given only for firm matches. Size is omitted from some rows. Given values are once, few, many or a class for expanded clones.

D: TRBD1
V: TRBV30
length: 19
size: .
J: TRBJ1-4
DNA: TGTGCCTGGAGTGTGCCCTTGACAGGGCGCATCGGAACTAATGAAAAACTGTTTTTT
CDR3: CAWSVPLTGRIGTNEKLFF

D: TRBD2
V: TRBV15
length: 20
size: once
J: TRBJ2-2
DNA: TGTGCCACCACCACCCCTCGAGGTCTCGGGGGGGCAACCGGCACCGGGGAGCTGTTTTTT
CDR3: CATTTPRGLGGATGTGELFF

D: .
V: TRBV27
length: 15
size: .
J: TRBJ2-4
DNA: TGTGCCAGCAGTTTGCGGTCCTTAGCCAAAAACATTCAGTACTTC
CDR3: CASSLRSLAKNIQYF

D: .
V: TRBV19
length: 11
size: .
J: TRBJ2-7
DNA: TGTGCCACCAACAGGGATTCCGAGCAGTACTTC
CDR3: CATNRDSEQYF

D: .
V: TRBV7-8
length: 15
size: .
J: TRBJ1-1
DNA: TGTGCCAGCAGCTTAGGGTACAGAGAGAACACTGAAGCTTTCTTT
CDR3: CASSLGYRENTEAFF

D: TRBD1
V: TRBV5-1
length: 16
size: .
J: TRBJ2-1
DNA: TGCGCCAGCACTGACCTGCGACAGGGGGCCTTTAATGAGCAGTTCTTC
CDR3: CASTDLRQGAFNEQFF

D: .
V: TRBV3-1/TRBV3-2
length: 12
size: .
J: TRBJ2-7
DNA: TGTGCCAGCATTCCAACGGGCTACGAGCAGTACTTC
CDR3: CASIPTGYEQYF

D: TRBD1
V: TRBV15
length: 15
size: .
J: TRBJ2-3
DNA: TGTGCCACCACCCTAGACAGGGGGCAGACAGATACGCAGTATTTT
CDR3: CATTLDRGQTDTQYF

D: TRBD2
V: TRBV4-2
length: 19
size: .
J: TRBJ2-3
DNA: TGTGCCAGCAGCCTCCTGACTTCACAAGCGGGGAGACGCACAGATACGCAGTATTTT
CDR3: CASSLLTSQAGRRTDTQYF

D: .
V: TRBV14
length: 15
size: .
J: TRBJ2-7
DNA: TGTGCCAGCAGCCAACCAGGGTACCCTCCCTACGAGCAGTACTTC
CDR3: CASSQPGYPPYEQYF

D: TRBD2
V: TRBV28
length: 17
size: .
J: TRBJ2-5
DNA: TGTGCCAGCGGGGGGACTAGCGGGAGGTCTATTAGGGAGACCCAGTACTTC
CDR3: CASGGTSGRSIRETQYF